This TCR beta chain was captured by sequencing in a study of cytotoxic CD8 clonotypes in ibrutinib-treated CLL. Profiled with immunoSEQ multiplex PCR; TCRdb holds only in-frame clones, not every one. Among roughly 220,000 clones listed, 70% to 75% were seen once. Frozen-stored PBMCs produced 1.5 to 2.5 micrograms of genomic DNA for TCR beta libraries. V shed 3 bases and J shed 0 bases, with 9 bases lying between them. The CDR3 loop spans 15 amino acids. Germline values: CDR1 SGHAT, CDR2 FQNNGV. The specimen was PBMCs, collected after 12 months of ibrutinib treatment. The chain links TRBV11-2 to TRBJ1-3; D is unclear. The source of this sequence is a human donor with chronic lymphocytic leukemia. The chain's CDR3 is CASSFLQASGNTIYF. CDR3 nucleotide sequence: TGTGCCAGCAGCTTTCTTCAGGCCTCTGGAAACACCATATATTTT.